This is a list of T cell receptor beta chains from one sample in a study of long-term antiretroviral therapy in people with HIV. TCRdb's copy holds only in-frame clones and misses some; the assay was immunoSEQ multiplex PCR. The sample consists of fewer than 30,000 clones, approximately 80% of them appearing once. The specimen comprised unsorted PBMCs, sampled about 2.7 years after starting antiretroviral therapy. The receptors were sampled from a man in his thirties or forties with HIV. Both conserved end residues are part of each CDR3. Fields, in order: clone size, D gene, V gene, J gene, CDR3 protein, CDR3 DNA. D genes are given only for firm matches. Expanded clones are given a class, and other clones once, few, many or no size at all.

clone_size: NA
d_call: NA
v_call: TRBV28
j_call: TRBJ1-1
cdr3_aa: CASSLFNSMNTEAFF
cdr3_nt: TGTGCCAGCAGTTTATTTAACAGCATGAACACTGAAGCTTTCTTT

clone_size: NA
d_call: NA
v_call: TRBV9
j_call: TRBJ1-2
cdr3_aa: CASSVGGGYGYTF
cdr3_nt: TGTGCCAGCAGCGTAGGGGGGGGTTATGGCTACACCTTC

clone_size: NA
d_call: NA
v_call: TRBV2
j_call: TRBJ1-4
cdr3_aa: CASQDSLNEKLFF
cdr3_nt: TGTGCCAGCCAGGACAGCCTAAATGAAAAACTGTTTTTT

clone_size: NA
d_call: NA
v_call: TRBV14
j_call: TRBJ1-6
cdr3_aa: CASSQRGVSYNSPLHF
cdr3_nt: TGTGCCAGCAGCCAACGAGGGGTCTCCTATAATTCACCCCTCCACTTT

clone_size: NA
d_call: TRBD1
v_call: TRBV23-1
j_call: TRBJ1-4
cdr3_aa: CASGDRLNEKLFF
cdr3_nt: TGCGCCAGCGGGGACAGATTAAATGAAAAACTGTTTTTT

clone_size: NA
d_call: TRBD1
v_call: TRBV5-4
j_call: TRBJ2-7
cdr3_aa: CASSVDRGLSYEQYF
cdr3_nt: TGTGCCAGCAGCGTCGACAGGGGGCTCTCCTACGAGCAGTACTTC

clone_size: NA
d_call: TRBD1
v_call: TRBV19
j_call: TRBJ2-7
cdr3_aa: CASSTTGQGLYEQYF
cdr3_nt: TGTGCCAGTAGTACAACAGGACAGGGCTTGTACGAGCAGTACTTC

clone_size: NA
d_call: NA
v_call: TRBV18
j_call: TRBJ1-3
cdr3_aa: CASSRDMSDTIYF
cdr3_nt: TGTGCCAGCTCACGGGACATGAGCGACACCATATATTTT

clone_size: NA
d_call: TRBD2
v_call: TRBV10-3
j_call: TRBJ2-5
cdr3_aa: CAISGLAGVEETQYF
cdr3_nt: TGTGCCATCAGTGGACTAGCGGGAGTTGAGGAGACCCAGTACTTC

clone_size: NA
d_call: NA
v_call: TRBV7-9
j_call: TRBJ1-1
cdr3_aa: CASSSSGTISPEAFF
cdr3_nt: TGTGCCAGCAGCTCATCCGGGACAATAAGTCCTGAAGCTTTCTTT

clone_size: NA
d_call: NA
v_call: TRBV7-9
j_call: TRBJ2-5
cdr3_aa: CASSFSLLPTVQETQYF
cdr3_nt: TGTGCCAGCAGTTTTTCCCTCCTCCCGACAGTACAAGAGACCCAGTACTTC

clone_size: NA
d_call: TRBD1
v_call: TRBV30
j_call: TRBJ1-2
cdr3_aa: CAWSLGGGLGYTF
cdr3_nt: TGTGCCTGGTCTCTCGGAGGGGGCCTCGGCTACACCTTC

clone_size: NA
d_call: TRBD1
v_call: TRBV4-3
j_call: TRBJ1-2
cdr3_aa: CASSQEHMDRGYGYTF
cdr3_nt: TGCGCCAGCAGCCAAGAGCACATGGACAGGGGTTATGGCTACACCTTC

clone_size: NA
d_call: NA
v_call: TRBV5-6
j_call: TRBJ2-1
cdr3_aa: CASSLNSYYNEQFF
cdr3_nt: TGTGCCAGCAGCTTAAACAGCTACTACAATGAGCAGTTCTTC

clone_size: once
d_call: NA
v_call: TRBV4-1
j_call: TRBJ2-3
cdr3_aa: CASSQYIRDDTQYF
cdr3_nt: TGCGCCAGCAGCCAATATATCCGTGACGATACGCAGTATTTT

clone_size: once
d_call: NA
v_call: TRBV5-1
j_call: TRBJ2-2
cdr3_aa: CASSLGPGNTGELFF
cdr3_nt: TGCGCCAGCAGCTTGGGACCGGGGAACACCGGGGAGCTGTTTTTT